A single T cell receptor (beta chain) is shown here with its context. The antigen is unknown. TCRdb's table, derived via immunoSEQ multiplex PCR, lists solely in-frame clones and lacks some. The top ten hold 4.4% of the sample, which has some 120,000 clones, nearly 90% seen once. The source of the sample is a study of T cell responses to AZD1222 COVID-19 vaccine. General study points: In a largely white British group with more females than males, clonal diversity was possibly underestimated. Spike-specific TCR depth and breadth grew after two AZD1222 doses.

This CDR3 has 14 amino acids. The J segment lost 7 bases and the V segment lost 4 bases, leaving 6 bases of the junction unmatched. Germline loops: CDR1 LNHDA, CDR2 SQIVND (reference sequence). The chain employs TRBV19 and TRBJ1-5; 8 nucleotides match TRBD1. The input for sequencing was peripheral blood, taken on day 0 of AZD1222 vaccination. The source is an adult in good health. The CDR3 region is CASSTRGLEQPQHF. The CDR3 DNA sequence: TGTGCCAGTAGTACCAGGGGGCTTGAGCAGCCCCAGCATTTT.